This T cell receptor beta chain was found in a study of blood T cell repertoires in COVID-19. Study-wide context: Acute and convalescent COVID-19 samples came from the United States, Italy and Spain.

The CDR3 extends over 14 amino acids. CDR1 and CDR2 (germline): GTSNPN, SVGIG (reference sequence). The germline V and J ends were trimmed by 3 bases and 1 base, with 11 bases remaining between them. Only in-frame clones appear in the TCRdb table, and some are missing; sequencing was by immunoSEQ multiplex PCR. The top ten clones hold nearly 7.5% of a sample with fewer than 250,000 clones, around 82% of them seen once. The chain employs TRBV30 and TRBJ2-3; possible D gene TRBD2, 5 bases. Sequenced: PBMCs or T cells enriched from blood (not recorded which). This clonotype originated in a woman aged 40 to 55 with acute COVID-19. The CDR3 DNA reads TGTGCCTGGAGGTCGGTTAGCGGCACAGATACGCAGTATTTT. Translating it yields CAWRSVSGTDTQYF.